This T cell receptor beta chain stems from a study of identical twins. Unique molecular identifiers were present on the cDNA, and a universal primer site came from template switching. A single record per CDR3 protein comes from TCRdb applying MiXCR to the 5' RACE reads. The sample comprises around 1.7 million distinct CDR3 sequences, less than 40% of which are singletons, and about 0.3% rests with the top ten. The CDR3 runs to 13 residues. V lost 7 bases and J 3 bases, leaving 12 bases between the germline ends. General observations from the study: Out-of-frame alpha sequences shared by twins showed excess low generation probability. Zero-insertion findings could be partly confounded by invariant cells (MAIT and iNKT cells).

Points on this clonotype: The antigen remains unidentified.

The source is a newborn girl in good health. The gene calls are TRBV12-3 or TRBV12-4 and TRBJ1-2; possible D gene TRBD1, 6 bases. Sequenced input: cord blood. The CDR3, as DNA: TGTGCCAGCAATACACAGGGATACTATGGCTACACCTTC. It specifies CASNTQGYYGYTF.